Included here is one T cell receptor beta chain sequence, with context. This record comes from a study of blood T cell repertoires in COVID-19. Looking at the study overall: Both acute and convalescent COVID-19 samples were obtained from the United States, Italy and Spain. In each case, the material was cDNA or gDNA derived from T cells, B-cell-depleted T cells, or PBMCs.

Authors' processing steps: From reference gene primer amplification, estimates of nucleated cell counts were derived. The repertoire was sequenced with immunoSEQ multiplex PCR; TCRdb's copy has only in-frame clones and lacks some. V and J calls and clone size are those listed in that table; D and trimming were worked out from the DNA. The top ten hold 3.5% to 4% of the sample, which has about 61,000 clones, approximately 90% seen once. V lost 4 bases, J lost 2 bases, and 11 bases stayed unmatched. This CDR3 comprises 18 residues. Per the germline V gene, CDR1 is KGHSH and CDR2 is LQKENI. The chain recombines TRBV18 with TRBJ2-6; 7 bases align to TRBD1. Specimen: peripheral blood. The clonotype was recovered from a human donor in a cohort sampled during active COVID-19. In nucleotides, the CDR3 is TGTGCCAGCTCACGGGACAGCCCGCTTGCCCCTGGGGCCAACGTCCTGACTTTC. Protein: CASSRDSPLAPGANVLTF.